This entry lists 19 T cell receptor beta chains sequenced from one sample in a study of T cells in Graves' hyperthyroidism and ophthalmopathy. The CDR3 regions of TCR beta were amplified from RNA transcripts. A set of HTBI primers served as the primers for a first-round RT-PCR of the TCR CDR3. TCRdb re-analysed the multiplex PCR reads in MiXCR, keeping a single row per CDR3 protein. Of some 600,000 distinct CDR3 sequences detected, over 11% appear once; the ten largest clones hold roughly 5.5%. Sample: blood. The receptors shown here come from a woman under 40 with Graves' hyperthyroidism that later progressed to Graves' ophthalmopathy.

This clonotype was counted a few times. This chain joins TRBV19 and TRBJ1-5; D is unclear. Trimming shortened V by 2 bases and J by 4 bases, and 6 bases separated the two germline ends. The CDR3 is 13 residues long. Looked up from germline, CDR1 is LNHDA and CDR2 is SQIVND (reference sequence). CDR3 loop: CASSIIGNQPQHF. CDR3 nucleotide sequence: TGTGCCAGTAGTATAATCGGGAATCAGCCCCAGCATTTT.

This clonotype was detected ten times or more. V and J are TRBV19 and TRBJ2-7, with TRBD2 identical over 9 bases. The CDR3 is made up of 13 amino acids. Germline lookup yields CDR1 LNHDA and CDR2 SQIVND (reference sequence). The V segment lost 7 bases and the J segment 0 bases; nucleotides outside the gene matches: 1. CDR3 in DNA: TGTGCCAGTAAACTAGCGGGCTCCTACGAGCAGTACTTC. Protein sequence: CASKLAGSYEQYF.

This clonotype came up many times. This rearrangement joins TRBV9 to TRBJ2-7; D might be TRBD2 (6 bases). Germline CDR1 is SGDLS and CDR2 is YYNGEE. There are 13 residues in the CDR3. Trimming stripped 3 bases from V and 0 bases from J, with 7 bases between. The CDR3 loop is CASSGRDSYEQYF. DNA of the CDR3: TGTGCCAGCAGCGGGCGGGACTCCTACGAGCAGTACTTC.

This clonotype was detected only a few times. This sequence joins TRBV4-1 and TRBJ2-3; TRBD2 matches 8 bases. The V gene end was trimmed by 3 bases and the J gene end by 2 bases; junction bases not matched to a gene: 22. The V gene's germline CDR1 is MGHRA and CDR2 YSYEKL. The CDR3 has 21 residues. The DNA of the CDR3 is TGCGCCAGCAGCCAGCGGGGGGTTATGGTCCCCGGAGCGGGTACCACAGATACGCAGTATTTT. Protein sequence: CASSQRGVMVPGAGTTDTQYF.

This clonotype was recorded at least ten times. The V and J genes are TRBV30 and TRBJ1-1; 10 bases fit TRBD1. Per the germline V gene, CDR1 is GTSNPN and CDR2 is SVGIG (reference sequence). CDR3 length: 16 amino acids. The V and J ends lost 2 bases and 5 bases, in that order; junction bases with no gene match: 11. CDR3 DNA sequence: TGTGCCTGGAGTAGGGCGCGGGGACAGGGGATGACTGAAGCTTTCTTT. The encoded protein is CAWSRARGQGMTEAFF.

There are many counts of this clonotype. V usage is TRBV7-9 and J usage is TRBJ2-7; TRBD2 is a possible D gene (5 bases). With 4 bases removed from V and 1 base from J, the gap between germline ends came to 20 bases. CDR1 SEHNR and CDR2 FQNEAQ come from the germline V gene (reference sequence). The CDR3 has 17 amino acids. The CDR3 nucleotides read TGTGCCAGCAGCTCGACCCCCATCGCGGGCTATTCCTACGAGCAGTACTTC. It translates to CASSSTPIAGYSYEQYF.

This clonotype was observed many times. The chain joins TRBV2 to TRBJ2-5; D is uncertain. The CDR3 runs 11 residues. Trimming left V 6 bases short and J 2 bases short, with 4 bases between. Germline V lookup: CDR1 SNHLY, CDR2 FYNNEI. CDR3 nucleotides: TGTGCCAGCAGGTGGCAAGAGACCCAGTACTTC. Translated: CASRWQETQYF.

This clonotype came up many times. J is TRBJ1-4 and V is TRBV12-3 or TRBV12-4; D uncertain. The CDR3 spans 14 residues. V was pared by 5 bases and J by 2 bases, with 9 bases between. CDR3 coding DNA: TGTGCCAGCAGTCCATTCGACACTAATGAAAAACTGTTTTTT. Its translation is CASSPFDTNEKLFF.

This clonotype showed up many times. The genes are TRBV9 and TRBJ2-7; D is unresolved. This CDR3 has 11 residues. CDR1 is SGDLS and CDR2 is YYNGEE in the germline V gene. V lost 6 bases and J 9 bases, leaving 13 bases between the germline ends. The CDR3 region has the DNA TGTGCCAGCACCCTTCTTGACGGGCAGTACTTC. Its protein product is CASTLLDGQYF.

The gene calls are TRBV5-1 and TRBJ2-3; 10 nucleotides line up with TRBD2. The CDR3 consists of 16 residues. Germline CDR1 SGHRS, CDR2 YFSETQ. V trimming: 5 bases; J trimming: 5 bases; junction bases outside the gene matches: 11. Here the CDR3 DNA reads TGCGCCAGCAGATTCGGGCTAGCGGGAGAAAAAGATACGCAGTATTTT. Its protein product is CASRFGLAGEKDTQYF.

This clonotype was detected many times. In nucleotides, the CDR3 is TGTGCCACCAGATCGGGACAGGGCCCTTTTAACTATGGCTACACCTTC. It yields the protein CATRSGQGPFNYGYTF. The chain couples TRBV24-1 to TRBJ1-2; 9 positions agree with TRBD1. CDR3 length: 16 residues. In germline, CDR1 is KGHDR, CDR2 SFDVKD. With 7 bases clipped from V and 1 base from J, the junction kept 9 bases outside the gene matches.

In its sample, this clonotype was seen many times. J is TRBJ2-5 and V is TRBV7-2; 8 nucleotides match TRBD1. Per germline, CDR1 SGHTA and CDR2 FQGNSA. J gave up 4 bases and V 5 bases, and 3 bases lay outside the gene matches. CDR3 length: 13 amino acids. The CDR3 protein is CASSRDRRETQYF. In nucleotides, the CDR3 is TGTGCCAGCAGCCGGGACAGGAGAGAGACCCAGTACTTC.

This sequence joins TRBV2 and TRBJ2-3, with a weak D call TRBD2 (6 bases). CDR3 length: 13 amino acids. Trimming stripped 11 bases from V and 8 bases from J, with 20 bases between. In germline, CDR1 is SNHLY, CDR2 FYNNEI. CDR3 in DNA: TGTGCCGGTGCGGGTCGGGAGATGAGTACGCAGTATTTT. Translation: CAGAGREMSTQYF.

Only a few counts were recorded for this clonotype. The junction shows a germline mismatch at one end, possibly a read error. The J gene is TRBJ1-2, the V gene TRBV3-1; the D is unclear. There are 16 residues in the CDR3. The germline V gene encodes CDR1 LGHDT and CDR2 YNNKEL (reference sequence). This CDR3 is CACSQDGPGLGYGYTF. CDR3 nucleotide sequence: TGTGCCTGCAGCCAAGATGGGCCCGGATTAGGCTATGGCTACACCTTC. Supplemented by reference TRBV3-1 and TRBJ1-2, the full variable domain reads DTAVSQTPKYLVTQMGNDKSIKCEQNLGHDTMYWYKQDSKKFLKIMFSYNNKELIINETVPNRFSPKSPDKAHLNLHINSLELGDSAVYFCACSQDGPGLGYGYTFGSGTRLTVV.

This clonotype was seen ten or more times. The CDR3 loop reads CASSLRGLDNTEQFF. DNA for the CDR3: TGTGCCAGCAGTTTAAGGGGGCTCGACAATACAGAGCAGTTCTTC. The chain employs TRBV12-3 or TRBV12-4 and TRBJ2-1; 7 nucleotides line up with TRBD1. J was trimmed by 10 bases and V by 2 bases; bases with no gene match: 11. There are 15 residues in the CDR3.

V and J are TRBV5-1 and TRBJ2-5; the D gene is possibly TRBD2 (6 bases). The CDR3 contains 13 residues. Germline V gene data show CDR1 as SGHRS and CDR2 as YFSETQ. V dropped 4 bases and J dropped 11 bases, with 18 bases sitting between them. The CDR3 is CASSLDRDSSQYF. CDR3 bases: TGCGCCAGCAGCCTGGATAGGGACTCGTCACAGTACTTC. Combining the CDR3 with reference TRBV5-1 and TRBJ2-5 gives the whole variable domain KAGVTQTPRYLIKTRGQQVTLSCSPISGHRSVSWYQQTPGQGLQFLFEYFSETQRNKGNFPGRFSGRQFSNSRSEMNVSTLELGDSALYLCASSLDRDSSQYFGPGTRLLVL.

The sample holds many counts of this clonotype. The rearrangement uses TRBV28 and TRBJ2-3; D possibly corresponds to TRBD2 (5 bases). Germline CDR1 MDHEN, CDR2 SYDVKM. The CDR3 is 14 residues long. V lost 3 bases to trimming and J lost 4 bases, with 11 bases between them. The CDR3 bases are TGTGCCAGCAGTTTGGAGAGTAGCGCAGATACGCAGTATTTT. Amino acids: CASSLESSADTQYF.

V is TRBV5-1 and J is TRBJ1-1; D is unclear. With 0 bases removed from V and 5 bases from J, the gap between germline ends came to 17 bases. The CDR3 has 16 residues. Germline V gene data show CDR1 as SGHRS and CDR2 as YFSETQ. The CDR3 DNA sequence: TGCGCCAGCAGCTTGGCTTTGTCTCCAGCGGGAACTGAAGCTTTCTTT. It specifies CASSLALSPAGTEAFF.

This clonotype came up many times. V is TRBV7-2 and J is TRBJ2-3; 11 nucleotides agree with TRBD2. Germline V gene sequence: CDR1 SGHTA, CDR2 FQGNSA. This CDR3 has 16 residues. Germline trimming cut 3 bases from V and 2 bases from J; bases unmatched to any gene: 4. The CDR3 reads CASSFLGLADTDTQYF. The DNA for the CDR3 is TGTGCCAGCAGCTTCCTGGGACTAGCGGACACAGATACGCAGTATTTT.